The rows below give T cell receptor beta chains drawn from one sample of a study of CD8 T cells in ankylosing spondylitis. Each CDR3 protein is one row after TCRdb ran MiXCR on the 5' RACE reads. The sample yields about 450,000 distinct CDR3 sequences, 25% to 30% seen once. Sequencing was done on a sample of blood, either unsorted or a sorted T cell fraction (not recorded which). These receptors were collected from a male donor with ankylosing spondylitis. CDR3s include the opening cysteine and the closing phenylalanine or tryptophan. Fields, in order: V gene, J gene, clone size, D gene, CDR3 protein, CDR3 DNA. D genes are given only for firm matches. Only some rows state a clone size, as once, few, many or a class for expanded clones.

>TRBV5-6|TRBJ2-5|-|-
CASSRQIGTPQETQYF
TGTGCCAGCAGCAGACAGATCGGGACACCGCAAGAGACCCAGTACTTC
>TRBV5-5|TRBJ1-5|-|-
CASSLEVAMGDGRPQHF
TGTGCCAGCAGCTTGGAGGTGGCAATGGGAGATGGACGGCCCCAGCATTTT
>TRBV27|TRBJ1-6|-|TRBD1
CASRFRDRANSPLHF
TGTGCCAGCAGATTCCGGGACAGGGCGAATTCACCCCTCCACTTT
>TRBV20-1|TRBJ2-2|few|-
CSAGGVPDTGELFF
TGCAGTGCTGGCGGCGTACCCGACACCGGGGAGCTGTTTTTT
>TRBV7-9|TRBJ2-3|few|-
CASSLAGVISDTQYF
TGTGCCAGCAGCTTAGCGGGAGTTATTTCAGATACGCAGTATTTT
>TRBV11-2|TRBJ2-5|many|TRBD2
CASSLAGGSQETQYF
TGTGCCAGCAGCTTAGCTGGCGGGAGTCAAGAGACCCAGTACTTC
>TRBV20-1|TRBJ2-2|few|TRBD2
CSARTSGRTLTGELFF
TGCAGTGCTCGGACTAGCGGGAGGACCCTCACCGGGGAGCTGTTTTTT
>TRBV20-1|TRBJ2-3|many|TRBD2
CSAGFSGRTDTQYF
TGCAGTGCCGGTTTTAGCGGGAGGACAGATACGCAGTATTTT
>TRBV10-3|TRBJ2-7|once|TRBD2
CAPSPDQREKGDEQYF
TGTGCCCCCTCCCCCGACCAGCGGGAGAAGGGGGATGAGCAGTACTTC
>TRBV3-1|TRBJ2-1|few|TRBD2
CASSQEPSAPGGPGNEQFF
TGTGCCAGCAGCCAAGAGCCCAGTGCCCCGGGAGGGCCCGGTAATGAGCAGTTCTTC
>TRBV7-9|TRBJ2-1|-|TRBD2
CASSHYPAGGGEQFF
TGTGCCAGCAGCCATTACCCAGCGGGAGGAGGTGAGCAGTTCTTC
>TRBV20-1|TRBJ1-2|once|-
CSARGIYGYTF
TGCAGTGCTAGAGGAATTTATGGCTACACCTTC
>TRBV4-2|TRBJ2-5|few|TRBD2
CASSQDVASGRAWETQYF
TGTGCCAGCAGCCAAGATGTGGCTAGCGGGAGGGCTTGGGAGACCCAGTACTTC
>TRBV24-1|TRBJ1-2|few|-
CATSTGTRSGYTF
TGTGCCACCAGCACCGGGACCCGAAGCGGCTACACCTTC
>TRBV30|TRBJ1-5|-|-
CAWSGTTQNQPQHF
TGTGCCTGGAGTGGGACGACGCAGAATCAGCCCCAGCATTTT
>TRBV3-1|TRBJ1-3|-|-
CASTPGLMSNTIYF
TGTGCCAGCACCCCCGGGCTTATGTCGAACACCATATATTTT
>TRBV27|TRBJ2-1|few|TRBD2
CASSLWAQLAGGMDEQFF
TGTGCCAGCAGTTTATGGGCCCAGCTAGCGGGAGGAATGGATGAGCAGTTCTTC